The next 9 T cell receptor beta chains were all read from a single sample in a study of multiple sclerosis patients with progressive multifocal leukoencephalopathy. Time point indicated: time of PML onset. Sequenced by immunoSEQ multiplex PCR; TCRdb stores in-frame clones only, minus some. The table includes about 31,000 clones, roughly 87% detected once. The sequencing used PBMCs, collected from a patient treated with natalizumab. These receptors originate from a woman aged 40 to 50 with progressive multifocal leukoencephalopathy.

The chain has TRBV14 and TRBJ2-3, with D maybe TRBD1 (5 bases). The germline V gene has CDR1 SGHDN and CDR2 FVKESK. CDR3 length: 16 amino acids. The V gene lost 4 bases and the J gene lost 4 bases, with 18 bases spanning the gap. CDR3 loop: CASSRWAPGLSDTQYF. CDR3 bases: TGTGCCAGCAGCCGATGGGCGCCAGGGCTTTCAGATACGCAGTATTTT. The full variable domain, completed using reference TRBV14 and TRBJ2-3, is EAGVTQFPSHSVIEKGQTVTLRCDPISGHDNLYWYRRVMGKEIKFLLHFVKESKQDESGMPNNRFLAERTGGTYSTLKVQPAELEDSGVYFCASSRWAPGLSDTQYFGPGTRLTVL.

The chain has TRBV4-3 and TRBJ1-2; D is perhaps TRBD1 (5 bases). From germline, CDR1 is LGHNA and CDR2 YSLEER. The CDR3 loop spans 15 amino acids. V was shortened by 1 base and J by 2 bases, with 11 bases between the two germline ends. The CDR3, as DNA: TGCGCCAGCAGCCAAGCCGACGGGGGGAACTATGGCTACACCTTC. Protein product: CASSQADGGNYGYTF.

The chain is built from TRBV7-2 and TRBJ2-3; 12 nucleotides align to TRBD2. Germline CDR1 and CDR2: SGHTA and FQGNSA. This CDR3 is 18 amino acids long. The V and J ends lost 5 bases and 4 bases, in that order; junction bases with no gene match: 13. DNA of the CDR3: TGTGCCAGCAGCCTAAACCCCCGACTAGCGGGAGTCGCAGATACGCAGTATTTT. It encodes CASSLNPRLAGVADTQYF.

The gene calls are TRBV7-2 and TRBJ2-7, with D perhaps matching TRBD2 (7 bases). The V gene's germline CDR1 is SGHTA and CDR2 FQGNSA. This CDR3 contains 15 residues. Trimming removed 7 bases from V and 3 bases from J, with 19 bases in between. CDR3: CASTMRGRQSYEQYF. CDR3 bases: TGTGCCAGCACCATGCGGGGGCGACAGAGCTACGAGCAGTACTTC.

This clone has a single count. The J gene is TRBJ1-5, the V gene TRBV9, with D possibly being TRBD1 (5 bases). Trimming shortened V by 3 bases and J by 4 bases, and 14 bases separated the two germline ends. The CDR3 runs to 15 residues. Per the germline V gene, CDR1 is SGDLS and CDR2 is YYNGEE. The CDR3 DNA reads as TGTGCCAGCAGCGCCGGGACCCTAGGGAATCAGCCCCAGCATTTT. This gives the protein CASSAGTLGNQPQHF.

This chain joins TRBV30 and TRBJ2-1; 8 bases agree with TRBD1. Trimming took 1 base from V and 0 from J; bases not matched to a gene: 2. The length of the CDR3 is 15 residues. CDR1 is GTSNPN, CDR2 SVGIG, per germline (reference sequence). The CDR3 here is CAWSGQGSSYNEQFF. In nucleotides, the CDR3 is TGTGCCTGGAGTGGACAGGGGAGCTCCTACAATGAGCAGTTCTTC.

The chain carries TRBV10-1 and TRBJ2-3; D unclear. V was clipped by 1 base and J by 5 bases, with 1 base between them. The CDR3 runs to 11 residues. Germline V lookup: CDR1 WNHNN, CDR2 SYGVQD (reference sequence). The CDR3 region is CASSELDTQYF. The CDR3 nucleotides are TGCGCCAGCAGTGAGTTAGATACGCAGTATTTT.

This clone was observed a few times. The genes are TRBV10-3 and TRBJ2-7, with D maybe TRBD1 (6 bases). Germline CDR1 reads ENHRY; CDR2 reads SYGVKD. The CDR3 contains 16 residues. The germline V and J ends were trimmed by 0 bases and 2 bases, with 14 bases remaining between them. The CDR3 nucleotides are TGTGCCATCAGTGAGTCGATTGGGGGCAGACCCTACGAGCAGTACTTC. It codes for CAISESIGGRPYEQYF.

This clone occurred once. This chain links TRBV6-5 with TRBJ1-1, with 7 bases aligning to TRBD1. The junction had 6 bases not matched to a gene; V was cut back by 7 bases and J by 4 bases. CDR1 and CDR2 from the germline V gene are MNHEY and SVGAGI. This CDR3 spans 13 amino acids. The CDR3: CASNRQGGTEAFF. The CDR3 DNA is TGTGCCAGCAATAGACAGGGTGGCACTGAAGCTTTCTTT.